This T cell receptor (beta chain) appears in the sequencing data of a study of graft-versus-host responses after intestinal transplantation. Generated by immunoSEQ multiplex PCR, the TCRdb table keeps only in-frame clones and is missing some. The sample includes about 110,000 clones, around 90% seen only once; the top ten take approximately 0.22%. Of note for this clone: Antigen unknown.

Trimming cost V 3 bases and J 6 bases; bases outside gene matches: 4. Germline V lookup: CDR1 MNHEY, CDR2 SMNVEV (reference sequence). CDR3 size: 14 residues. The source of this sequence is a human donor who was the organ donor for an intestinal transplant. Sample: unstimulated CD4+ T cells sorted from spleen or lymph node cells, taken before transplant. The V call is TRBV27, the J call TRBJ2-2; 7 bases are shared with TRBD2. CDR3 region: CASSFWEGPGELFF. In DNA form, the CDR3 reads TGTGCCAGCAGTTTCTGGGAGGGCCCCGGGGAGCTGTTTTTT.